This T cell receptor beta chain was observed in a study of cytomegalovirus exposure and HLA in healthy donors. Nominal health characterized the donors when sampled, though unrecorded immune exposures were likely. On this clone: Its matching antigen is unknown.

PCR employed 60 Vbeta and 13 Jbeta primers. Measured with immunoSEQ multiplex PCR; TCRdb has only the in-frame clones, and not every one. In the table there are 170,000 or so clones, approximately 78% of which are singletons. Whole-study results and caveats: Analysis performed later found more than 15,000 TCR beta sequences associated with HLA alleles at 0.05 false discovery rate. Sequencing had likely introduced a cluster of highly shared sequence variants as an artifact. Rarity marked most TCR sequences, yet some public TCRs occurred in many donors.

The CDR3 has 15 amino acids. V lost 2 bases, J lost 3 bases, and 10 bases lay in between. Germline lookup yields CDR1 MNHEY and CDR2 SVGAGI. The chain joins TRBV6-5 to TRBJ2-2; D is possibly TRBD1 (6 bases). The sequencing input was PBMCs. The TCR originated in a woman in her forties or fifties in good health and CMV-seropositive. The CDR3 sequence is CASSYGGAYTGELFF. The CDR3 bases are TGTGCCAGCAGTTACGGGGGCGCTTACACCGGGGAGCTGTTTTTT.